The entry below gives a single T cell receptor beta chain sequence along with its context. What this receptor recognizes is not known. No base quality values were provided; no much bigger clone lies one nucleotide off. This sample stems from a study of technical replicates of blood from a handful of donors (dated by TCRdb to about 2017). The library was generated by the immunoSEQ multiplex PCR assay. Not all clones reach the TCRdb copy of this immuneACCESS table, which keeps in-frame sequences only. Checked studies attribute under half of the gap to unresolved V genes and leave the rest unexplained. This sample holds 50,000 to 65,000 clones; around 93% were observed only once. The ten largest clones represent around 4% of the sample. For CDR1 and CDR2, the germline V gene lists MRHNA and SNTAGT. Reading from cysteine to phenylalanine, the CDR3 counts 15 amino acids. CDR3 DNA is the only sequence kept; it has 45 bases, read in frame from the first base. V and J are trimmed by 6 bases and 1 base, and the gene matches miss 8 bases of the junction.

Material: PBMCs. This clonotype was sampled from a human donor in good health. Some clones in this sample may be carry-over from other donors' samples. This chain is built from TRBV6-4 and TRBJ1-1; 7 middle bases align to TRBD1. The CDR3 region has the sequence CASRGEGQTNTEAFF. Here is the DNA: TGTGCCAGCAGAGGAGAGGGACAGACGAACACTGAAGCTTTCTTT.